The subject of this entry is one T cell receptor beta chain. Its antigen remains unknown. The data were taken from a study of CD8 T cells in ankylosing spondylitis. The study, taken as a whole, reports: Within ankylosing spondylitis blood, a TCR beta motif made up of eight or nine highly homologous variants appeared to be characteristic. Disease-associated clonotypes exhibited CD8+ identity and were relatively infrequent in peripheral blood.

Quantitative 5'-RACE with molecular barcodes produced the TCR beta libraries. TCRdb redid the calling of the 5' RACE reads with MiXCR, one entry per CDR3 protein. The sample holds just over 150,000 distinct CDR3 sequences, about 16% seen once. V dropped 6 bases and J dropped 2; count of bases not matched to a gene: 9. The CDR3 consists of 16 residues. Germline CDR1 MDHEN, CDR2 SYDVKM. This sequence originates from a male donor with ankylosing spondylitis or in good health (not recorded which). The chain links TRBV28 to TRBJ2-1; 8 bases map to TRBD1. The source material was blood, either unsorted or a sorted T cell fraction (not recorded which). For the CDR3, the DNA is TGTGCCAGCAGCAGGGGGCCACACAGGGCCTACAATGAGCAGTTCTTC. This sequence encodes CASSRGPHRAYNEQFF.